Listed below are T cell receptor beta chains from one sample, sequenced in a study of beta chain features in type 1 diabetes. Profiling relied on immunoSEQ multiplex PCR, and the TCRdb table lists in-frame clones only, not all of them. The sample contains about 40,000 clones, 49% of which appear only once. Sequencing was performed on central memory CD4+ T cells from blood. The receptors were gathered from a woman aged 18-29 years in good health. Each CDR3 is given with its conserved first and last residue. D genes are given only for firm matches. The listing skips clone size in some rows; elsewhere it reads once, few, many or a size class.

v_gene: TRBV19
abundance: -
j_gene: TRBJ2-7
d_gene: TRBD1
CDR3nt: TGTGCCAGTATAGGGGGACAGGCGCCTGGGTTCGAGCAGTACTTC
CDR3aa: CASIGGQAPGFEQYF

v_gene: TRBV2
abundance: -
j_gene: TRBJ2-1
d_gene: -
CDR3nt: TGTGCCAGCAGTTCTTATCGGGGGATCTACAATGAGCAGTTCTTC
CDR3aa: CASSSYRGIYNEQFF

v_gene: TRBV19
abundance: -
j_gene: TRBJ2-2
d_gene: -
CDR3nt: TGTGCCAGTAGTACCAGGGGATTTGGCGGGGAGCTGTTTTTT
CDR3aa: CASSTRGFGGELFF

v_gene: TRBV5-6
abundance: few
j_gene: TRBJ2-3
d_gene: TRBD2
CDR3nt: TGTGCCAGCAGCTTGGACATCAGCGGGGCGGATAAATATTTT
CDR3aa: CASSLDISGADKYF

v_gene: TRBV4-2
abundance: -
j_gene: TRBJ2-3
d_gene: TRBD2
CDR3nt: TGTGCCAGCAGCCAGGGACTAGCGGGGGCTACAGATACGCAGTATTTT
CDR3aa: CASSQGLAGATDTQYF

v_gene: TRBV2
abundance: -
j_gene: TRBJ2-7
d_gene: TRBD1
CDR3nt: TGTGCCAGCGGCCCAGGGACAGCTACCTACGAGCAGTACTTC
CDR3aa: CASGPGTATYEQYF

v_gene: TRBV4-2
abundance: -
j_gene: TRBJ2-1
d_gene: TRBD2
CDR3nt: TGTGCCAGCAGCGGGGGTGAGGGGACTAGCGGGGCAAATGAGCAGTTCTTC
CDR3aa: CASSGGEGTSGANEQFF

v_gene: TRBV6-1
abundance: once
j_gene: TRBJ2-3
d_gene: TRBD2
CDR3nt: TGTGCCGGGGGGGGGAGGCGTCGGGATACGCAGTATTTT
CDR3aa: CAGGGRRRDTQYF

v_gene: TRBV19
abundance: few
j_gene: TRBJ1-5
d_gene: TRBD1
CDR3nt: TGTGCCAGTAGTATTCCGGGACAGTTCAATCAGCCCCAGCATTTT
CDR3aa: CASSIPGQFNQPQHF

v_gene: TRBV25-1
abundance: -
j_gene: TRBJ2-3
d_gene: TRBD1
CDR3nt: TGTGCCAGCAGTGGGGGGACAGGGGGTTATACGCAGTATTTT
CDR3aa: CASSGGTGGYTQYF

v_gene: TRBV29-1
abundance: once
j_gene: TRBJ1-1
d_gene: TRBD1
CDR3nt: TGCAGCGTGGGACAGAGTAACACTGAAGCTTTCTTT
CDR3aa: CSVGQSNTEAFF

v_gene: TRBV6-5
abundance: -
j_gene: TRBJ1-2
d_gene: -
CDR3nt: TGTGCCAGCAGAGAGGGGGGGATTAATTGGGGCGGCTACACCTTC
CDR3aa: CASREGGINWGGYTF

v_gene: TRBV11-2
abundance: -
j_gene: TRBJ2-7
d_gene: TRBD2
CDR3nt: TGTGCCAGCAGCCTCACTAGCGGGGATACCTACGAGCAGTACTTC
CDR3aa: CASSLTSGDTYEQYF

v_gene: TRBV5-1
abundance: -
j_gene: TRBJ1-1
d_gene: -
CDR3nt: TGCGCCAGCAGCTTGGAGGTGGGGGGGACTGAAGCTTTCTTT
CDR3aa: CASSLEVGGTEAFF

v_gene: TRBV10-3
abundance: few
j_gene: TRBJ1-6
d_gene: -
CDR3nt: TGTGCCATCAGTGCGGCACAGGGCGGCCTTAATTCACCCCTCCACTTT
CDR3aa: CAISAAQGGLNSPLHF

v_gene: TRBV6-5
abundance: -
j_gene: TRBJ2-2
d_gene: -
CDR3nt: TGTGCCAGCAGCCTCAGGGGGGCCGGGGAGCTGTTTTTT
CDR3aa: CASSLRGAGELFF

v_gene: TRBV5-4
abundance: few
j_gene: TRBJ1-5
d_gene: -
CDR3nt: TGTGCCAGCAGTCTGGGGGGGTCGCAGAGCAATCAGCCCCAGCATTTT
CDR3aa: CASSLGGSQSNQPQHF

v_gene: TRBV5-1
abundance: -
j_gene: TRBJ1-1
d_gene: -
CDR3nt: TGCGCCAGCAGCTTGCTTGTTGCAGGGGCTTTGAACACTGAAGCTTTCTTT
CDR3aa: CASSLLVAGALNTEAFF

v_gene: TRBV29-1
abundance: -
j_gene: TRBJ2-7
d_gene: TRBD1
CDR3nt: TGCAGCCTGAGGGACAGCTACGAGCAGTACTTC
CDR3aa: CSLRDSYEQYF

v_gene: TRBV29-1
abundance: -
j_gene: TRBJ1-3
d_gene: -
CDR3nt: TGCAGCGTTGAAACAGGGCTGGGAGGAAACACCATATATTTT
CDR3aa: CSVETGLGGNTIYF

v_gene: TRBV30
abundance: -
j_gene: TRBJ1-1
d_gene: TRBD1
CDR3nt: TGTGCCTGGAACGACAGGGCGAACACTGAAGCTTTCTTT
CDR3aa: CAWNDRANTEAFF

v_gene: TRBV6-1
abundance: -
j_gene: TRBJ2-2
d_gene: TRBD2
CDR3nt: TGTGCCAGCAGTGAACCTACTAGCGGGATGAACACCGGGGAGCTGTTTTTT
CDR3aa: CASSEPTSGMNTGELFF

v_gene: TRBV6-6
abundance: -
j_gene: TRBJ2-1
d_gene: TRBD2
CDR3nt: TGTGCCAGCAGCTACGACGGACTAGCGGGACATGAGCAGTTCTTC
CDR3aa: CASSYDGLAGHEQFF

v_gene: TRBV30
abundance: -
j_gene: TRBJ1-4
d_gene: -
CDR3nt: TGTGCCTGGAGTGGCGGGGCTCGTGAAAAACTGTTTTTT
CDR3aa: CAWSGGAREKLFF

v_gene: TRBV7-2
abundance: few
j_gene: TRBJ2-1
d_gene: TRBD2
CDR3nt: TGTGCCAGCAGCTTGACTAGCGGGGCCTACAATGAGCAGTTCTTC
CDR3aa: CASSLTSGAYNEQFF

v_gene: TRBV6-1
abundance: -
j_gene: TRBJ1-2
d_gene: -
CDR3nt: TGTGCCAGCAGTGAGATAACAGGGAATTTCGGCTACACCTTC
CDR3aa: CASSEITGNFGYTF

v_gene: TRBV2
abundance: -
j_gene: TRBJ2-6
d_gene: -
CDR3nt: TGTGCCAGCAGTGAGGAGCTTGGTGGGGCCAACGTCCTGACTTTC
CDR3aa: CASSEELGGANVLTF

v_gene: TRBV30
abundance: -
j_gene: TRBJ2-2
d_gene: TRBD1
CDR3nt: TGTGCCTGGGGTACGACAGGGATTGGGAACACCGGGGAGCTGTTTTTT
CDR3aa: CAWGTTGIGNTGELFF

v_gene: TRBV7-3
abundance: -
j_gene: TRBJ2-2
d_gene: -
CDR3nt: TGTGCCAGCAGCTTACAGGGAATCAGCACCGGGGAGCTGTTTTTT
CDR3aa: CASSLQGISTGELFF

v_gene: TRBV19
abundance: once
j_gene: TRBJ2-7
d_gene: TRBD1
CDR3nt: TGTGCCAGTGGTTCCCCGGGACAGTCCTACGAGCAGTACTTC
CDR3aa: CASGSPGQSYEQYF

v_gene: TRBV30
abundance: many
j_gene: TRBJ2-5
d_gene: TRBD2
CDR3nt: TGTGCCTGGAGTGCGGGAGGAGAGACCCAGTACTTC
CDR3aa: CAWSAGGETQYF

v_gene: TRBV9
abundance: -
j_gene: TRBJ2-3
d_gene: TRBD1
CDR3nt: TGTGCCAGCACCAGGGGACAGGGAGTTTTAGATACGCAGTATTTT
CDR3aa: CASTRGQGVLDTQYF

v_gene: TRBV19
abundance: -
j_gene: TRBJ2-1
d_gene: -
CDR3nt: TGTGCCACCCAAGAGGCACTCAGCTCCTACAATGAGCAGTTCTTC
CDR3aa: CATQEALSSYNEQFF

v_gene: TRBV2
abundance: -
j_gene: TRBJ1-2
d_gene: TRBD1
CDR3nt: TGTGCCAGTGGGGACAGCTATGGCTACACCTTC
CDR3aa: CASGDSYGYTF

v_gene: TRBV6-5
abundance: -
j_gene: TRBJ2-3
d_gene: TRBD2
CDR3nt: TGTGCCAGCAGTTACCCAACGGGGGGACGCACAGATACGCAGTATTTT
CDR3aa: CASSYPTGGRTDTQYF

v_gene: TRBV5-1
abundance: -
j_gene: TRBJ1-2
d_gene: -
CDR3nt: TGCGCCAGCAGCTTGGGGGACACAGCTAACTATGGCTACACCTTC
CDR3aa: CASSLGDTANYGYTF

v_gene: TRBV6-4
abundance: -
j_gene: TRBJ1-5
d_gene: -
CDR3nt: TGTGCCAGCAGTGTTTCATCGAACAGCCCCCAGCATTTT
CDR3aa: CASSVSSNSPQHF